The next 17 T cell receptor beta chains were all read from a single sample in a study of human T cells and chemical hapten exposure. TCRdb called the RACE reads again in MiXCR, with one record for every CDR3 protein. The table lists some 110,000 distinct CDR3 sequences, approximately 10% of them singletons, with around 2.5% in the top ten. Time point here: patch test 3, about 24 weeks after DPC sensitization. Regarding treatment: therapeutic diphenylcyclopropenone sensitization with weekly scalp DPC. The sample here was whole blood, taken in connection with sensitization to the hapten diphenylcyclopropenone (DPC). These receptors were obtained from a woman aged 45-65 years with alopecia areata. Some clones in this sample may be carry-over from other donors' samples.

J is TRBJ2-7 and V is TRBV27, with D maybe TRBD1 (6 bases). Germline CDR1 MNHEY, CDR2 SMNVEV (reference sequence). This CDR3 spans 16 amino acids. Trimming took off 1 base at V and 2 bases at J, with 15 bases between the two ends. The CDR3 sequence is CASSLLGAEGAYEQYF. The CDR3 DNA reads TGTGCCAGCAGTTTATTGGGGGCCGAGGGTGCCTACGAGCAGTACTTC.

This chain joins TRBV14 and TRBJ1-6; 10 bases are shared with TRBD1. Germline lookup yields CDR1 SGHDN and CDR2 FVKESK. CDR3 length equals 14 residues. V was pared by 4 bases and J by 10 bases, with 4 bases of the junction left unmatched. The CDR3 nucleotides are TGTGCCAGCAGCCCGGGACAGGGGCGATCACCCCTCCACTTT. Residues: CASSPGQGRSPLHF.

The chain employs TRBV12-5 and TRBJ1-1; D perhaps matches TRBD1 (5 bases). This CDR3 has 15 amino acids. Trimming shortened V by 1 base and J by 4 bases, and 13 bases separated the two germline ends. Germline V gene sequence: CDR1 LGHNT, CDR2 FRNRAP. The CDR3 loop is CASGLARVVSTEAFF. CDR3 coding DNA: TGTGCTAGTGGTTTGGCCAGGGTGGTGAGCACTGAAGCTTTCTTT.

The DNA for the CDR3 is TGTGCCATCAGTGAGCCGGGGGTTGAATCGAGCACAGATACGCAGTATTTT. Protein product: CAISEPGVESSTDTQYF. V gene TRBV10-3 combines with J gene TRBJ2-3, with a tentative D call TRBD2 (6 bases). CDR1 ENHRY and CDR2 SYGVKD come from the germline V gene. V was shortened by 2 bases and J by 0 bases, with 15 bases between the two germline ends. The CDR3 is 17 amino acids.

In its sample, this clonotype was seen a few times. This chain uses TRBV9 with TRBJ2-3, with 9 bases aligning to TRBD2. The V segment lost 0 bases and the J segment 2 bases; nucleotides outside the gene matches: 4. Germline assignment: CDR1 SGDLS and CDR2 YYNGEE. CDR3 length equals 16 residues. CDR3 amino acids: CASSVEAGGFTDTQYF. Here the CDR3 DNA reads TGTGCCAGCAGCGTAGAGGCGGGAGGGTTCACAGATACGCAGTATTTT. Complete variable domain (other parts from reference TRBV9 and TRBJ2-3): DSGVTQTPKHLITATGQRVTLRCSPRSGDLSVYWYQQSLDQGLQFLIQYYNGEERAKGNILERFSAQQFPDLHSELNLSSLELGDSALYFCASSVEAGGFTDTQYFGPGTRLTVL.

The chain couples TRBV20-1 to TRBJ1-3; the D gene is possibly TRBD1 (5 bases). The CDR3 is 16 amino acids. From germline, CDR1 is DFQATT and CDR2 SNEGSKA (reference sequence). V was trimmed by 0 bases and J by 0 bases, leaving 12 bases between them. CDR3 nucleotides: TGCAGTGCTAGAGATCTCGGACACGTCTCTGGAAACACCATATATTTT. It yields the protein CSARDLGHVSGNTIYF.

The V and J genes are TRBV7-9 and TRBJ2-3, with a weak D call TRBD2 (6 bases). V lost 5 bases and J lost 4, with 13 bases in between. Germline V gives CDR1 SEHNR, CDR2 FQNEAQ (reference sequence). The CDR3 length is 14 residues. Here the CDR3 DNA reads TGTGCCAGCAGCCTCCCGGGGGACCCAGATACGCAGTATTTT. It codes for CASSLPGDPDTQYF.

In this sample, this clonotype turned up a few times. The rearrangement links TRBV12-5 to TRBJ1-1, with TRBD1 as a possible D gene (5 bases). The CDR3 runs 13 residues. The germline V gene encodes CDR1 LGHNT and CDR2 FRNRAP. The V end was cut by 2 bases, the J end by 11 bases, with 15 bases between. The CDR3 DNA sequence: TGTGCTAGTGGTTTGAGAGGCGGGACCCTGGCTTTCTTT. As protein: CASGLRGGTLAFF.

This clonotype was observed a few times. The chain combines TRBV29-1 with TRBJ2-1; 11 positions agree with TRBD2. This CDR3 has 16 residues. CDR1 and CDR2 from the germline V gene are SQVTM and ANQGSEA. The V and J ends lost 0 bases and 9 bases, in that order; junction bases with no gene match: 10. The CDR3 DNA follows: TGCAGCGTTGAAGATCTCGAACTAGCGGGAGTTCGTGAGCAGTTCTTC. Encoded protein: CSVEDLELAGVREQFF.

Only a few counts were recorded for this clonotype. The chain joins TRBV7-2 to TRBJ2-5, with D possibly matching TRBD2 (7 bases). The V gene lost 7 bases and the J gene lost 5 bases, with 17 bases spanning the gap. This CDR3 contains 14 residues. CDR1 is SGHTA and CDR2 is FQGNSA in the germline V gene. CDR3 nucleotide sequence: TGTGCCAGCACCCGGAGGGGGGGCCTGGAGACCCAGTACTTC. The encoded protein is CASTRRGGLETQYF.

The chain recombines TRBV5-6 with TRBJ2-2, with D unclear. This CDR3 region has 13 residues. Trimming stripped 4 bases from V and 5 bases from J, with 9 bases between. The germline gives CDR1 SGHDT, CDR2 YYEEEE. This CDR3 reads CASSPTTTGELFF. In DNA, the CDR3 is TGTGCCAGCAGCCCGACCACTACCGGGGAGCTGTTTTTT.

This clonotype was recorded a few times. J is TRBJ1-5 and V is TRBV27, with unresolved D. There are 12 residues in the CDR3. Germline lookup yields CDR1 MNHEY and CDR2 SMNVEV (reference sequence). The germline V and J ends were trimmed by 6 bases and 7 bases, with 10 bases remaining between them. The CDR3 reads CASSLSRQPQHF. As DNA, the CDR3 is TGTGCCAGCAGCCTCTCCAGGCAGCCCCAGCATTTT.

The CDR3 here is CASSPKRGYTDTQYF. DNA for the CDR3: TGTGCCAGCTCACCTAAGCGGGGATACACAGATACGCAGTATTTT. V usage is TRBV18 and J usage is TRBJ2-3, with 7 positions matching TRBD2. This CDR3 has 15 residues. From germline, CDR1 is KGHSH and CDR2 LQKENI. Trimming removed 3 bases from V and 2 bases from J; junction bases left unmatched: 5.

A note on this clonotype: The junction shows a germline mismatch at one end, possibly a read error. CDR3 sequence reads: CASSSPSRTSDEQYF. The CDR3, as DNA: TGTGCCAGCAGTTCCCCCTCGAGGACCTCCGACGAGCAGTACTTC. The chain employs TRBV28 and TRBJ2-7; unclear D gene. Germline CDR1 reads MDHEN; CDR2 reads SYDVKM. CDR3 size: 15 residues.

This clonotype was seen at least ten times. The V gene is TRBV11-2, the J gene TRBJ2-4; 10 bases fit TRBD2. The trim removed 0 bases at V and 0 bases at J, leaving 2 bases unmatched. CDR1 and CDR2 (germline): SGHAT, FQNNGV. There are 17 residues in the CDR3. Here the CDR3 reads CASSLEPSGGAKNIQYF. In nucleotides, the CDR3 is TGTGCCAGCAGCTTAGAGCCTAGCGGGGGAGCCAAAAACATTCAGTACTTC.

J is TRBJ2-7 and V is TRBV6-1; TRBD1 aligns across 7 bases. In germline, CDR1 is MNHNS, CDR2 SASEGT. V was clipped by 3 bases and J by 3 bases; unmatched bases: 11. This CDR3 spans 16 amino acids. The CDR3 nucleotides are TGTGCCAGCAGTGATGAGCTGGGGACAGTTATCTACGAGCAGTACTTC. As protein: CASSDELGTVIYEQYF.

The sample holds a few counts of this clonotype. The chain is built from TRBV10-3 and TRBJ2-3, with D possibly being TRBD1 (7 bases). Germline V gene sequence: CDR1 ENHRY, CDR2 SYGVKD. The V and J ends lost 0 bases and 3 bases respectively, with 13 bases between them. This CDR3 comprises 16 residues. DNA for the CDR3: TGTGCCATCAGTGAGTCCGGAGGGGGCCCAACAGATACGCAGTATTTT. Residues: CAISESGGGPTDTQYF.